The 13 T cell receptor beta chains presented below share a single source sample, sequenced in a study of T cells after yellow fever vaccination. TCRdb reanalysed the 5' RACE reads using MiXCR and keeps one entry per CDR3 protein. The table shows some 390,000 distinct CDR3 sequences, with roughly 6.1% occurring only once. The sequencing used PBMCs, collected 5 days after the yellow fever booster vaccination. These receptors all stem from a man aged 30 to 39 who received the YFV17D yellow fever vaccine.

In its sample, this clonotype was seen a few times. The J gene is TRBJ2-7, the V gene TRBV7-6; D call uncertain. Trimming removed 2 bases at V and 6 bases at J, with 11 bases between. Germline CDR1 and CDR2: SGHVS and FNYEAQ. The length of the CDR3 is 13 residues. The CDR3 is CASSLLFQSEQYF. The CDR3 bases are TGTGCCAGCAGCTTACTTTTCCAGTCCGAGCAGTACTTC.

This chain joins TRBV6-5 and TRBJ2-3; TRBD1 aligns across 8 bases. Germline values: CDR1 MNHEY, CDR2 SVGAGI. V lost 4 bases and J lost 5; bases outside the gene matches: 8. CDR3 length equals 15 residues. CDR3 in DNA: TGTGCCAGCAGTTCCCCCGGACAGGGTATAGATACGCAGTATTTT. Translation gives CASSSPGQGIDTQYF.

This clonotype was seen repeatedly, ten times or more. The V gene is TRBV6-1, the J gene TRBJ2-3, with 13 nucleotides matching TRBD2. Germline trimming cut 10 bases from V and 5 bases from J; bases unmatched to any gene: 3. The CDR3 runs 13 residues. CDR1 and CDR2 (germline): MNHNS, SASEGT. The CDR3 protein is CATRLAGGDTQYF. CDR3 bases: TGTGCCACCAGACTAGCGGGAGGAGATACGCAGTATTTT.

The chain joins TRBV10-3 to TRBJ2-7, with D maybe TRBD1 (5 bases). The V end lost 0 bases, the J end lost 2 bases, and 11 bases lay between the germline ends. CDR1 ENHRY and CDR2 SYGVKD come from the germline V gene. This CDR3 region has 15 residues. The CDR3 protein is CAISESPQAPYEQYF. For the CDR3, the DNA is TGTGCCATCAGTGAGTCGCCACAGGCCCCCTACGAGCAGTACTTC.

The rearrangement joins TRBV20-1 to TRBJ2-2; TRBD2 matches 7 bases. The CDR3 is made up of 14 amino acids. Unmatched junction bases numbered 6, after V lost 3 bases and J lost 5 bases. CDR1 and CDR2 from the germline V gene are DFQATT and SNEGSKA (reference sequence). DNA for the CDR3: TGCAGTGCTAGTGCGGGAGTGAAGACCGGGGAGCTGTTTTTT. Protein sequence: CSASAGVKTGELFF.

The V call is TRBV5-1, the J call TRBJ1-2, with D perhaps matching TRBD1 (6 bases). The CDR3 runs 13 residues. The germline gives CDR1 SGHRS, CDR2 YFSETQ. The ends were cut back, 4 bases at V and 8 bases at J, with 15 bases in the middle. CDR3 DNA sequence: TGCGCCAGCAGCGGGGCGAGACAGGCGGGCTACACCTTC. This codes for CASSGARQAGYTF.

There are a few counts of this clonotype. V usage is TRBV4-3 and J usage is TRBJ2-5; 13 bases are a match to TRBD2. The V segment lost 2 bases and the J segment 4 bases; nucleotides outside the gene matches: 10. The length of the CDR3 is 18 residues. Per germline, CDR1 LGHNA and CDR2 YSLEER. The CDR3 DNA reads as TGCGCCAGCAGCCAAAATGGGGGGACTAGCGGGGCTTTAGAGACCCAGTACTTC. It encodes CASSQNGGTSGALETQYF.

As regards this clonotype: A much more abundant neighbour one base away suggests this may be a read error. This chain connects TRBV14 to TRBJ2-1; 8 bases are shared with TRBD2. Germline V gene data show CDR1 as SGHDN and CDR2 as FVKESK. The CDR3 spans 14 residues. In DNA, the CDR3 is TGTGCCTGCAGCCGAAGTCTAGCGGGCAATGAGCAGTTCTTC. It is translated as CACSRSLAGNEQFF.

The sample holds many counts of this clonotype. The chain combines TRBV9 with TRBJ2-3; the D call may be TRBD1 or TRBD2 (5 bases each). In germline, CDR1 is SGDLS, CDR2 YYNGEE. There are 13 residues in the CDR3. The ends were cut back, 6 bases at V and 0 bases at J, with 8 bases in the middle. Here the CDR3 reads CASNGGSTDTQYF. The CDR3 bases are TGTGCCAGCAATGGGGGAAGCACAGATACGCAGTATTTT.

There are a few counts of this clonotype. The rearrangement joins TRBV10-3 to TRBJ1-1; D may be TRBD1 (5 bases). Germline assignment: CDR1 ENHRY and CDR2 SYGVKD. V was trimmed by 6 bases and J by 8 bases, leaving 19 bases between them. This CDR3 is built from 14 residues. CDR3 in DNA: TGTGCCATCAGGGACCCGGGAGGGGCGAGGGAAGCTTTCTTT. It is translated as CAIRDPGGAREAFF.

This clonotype was detected only a few times. V is TRBV12-3 or TRBV12-4 and J is TRBJ2-3; D remains ambiguous. The CDR3 contains 13 residues. V was trimmed by 6 bases and J by 3 bases, leaving 10 bases between them. In nucleotides, the CDR3 is TGTGCCAGCAGATTTTCCGATACAGATACGCAGTATTTT. Protein sequence: CASRFSDTDTQYF.

Concerning this clonotype itself: The conserved phenylalanine or tryptophan normally closing the CDR3 is absent here, so this likely arose from a read error. The chain joins TRBV12-3 or TRBV12-4 to TRBJ1-2, with TRBD1 matching 8 bases. This CDR3 has 14 residues. Trimming at V came to 6 bases and at J to 4 bases, leaving 7 bases not matched to a gene. The CDR3 DNA is TGTGCCAGCAGGTCCGGACAGGGACGCTATGGCTACACCCTC. As protein: CASRSGQGRYGYTL.

The V call is TRBV5-6, the J call TRBJ2-2; 7 nucleotides match TRBD1. From germline, CDR1 is SGHDT and CDR2 YYEEEE. Germline trimming cut 1 base from V and 3 bases from J; bases unmatched to any gene: 6. This CDR3 has 16 amino acids. CDR3 protein: CASSLTGARDTGELFF. In DNA, the CDR3 is TGTGCCAGCAGCTTGACAGGGGCGCGAGACACCGGGGAGCTGTTTTTT.